A single sample is the source of the 30 T cell receptor beta chains below, sequenced in a study of blood T cell repertoires in COVID-19. Profiled with immunoSEQ multiplex PCR; TCRdb holds only in-frame clones, not every one. Among some 150,000 clones listed, approximately 82% were seen once. The source material was PBMCs or T cells enriched from blood (not recorded which). All receptors derive from a man between 45 and 60 years old who had recovered from COVID-19.

The CDR3 protein is CASSARTSTDDTQYF. CDR3 bases: TGTGCCAGCAGCGCCCGGACATCAACCGACGATACGCAGTATTTT. This chain uses TRBV9 with TRBJ2-3; D may be TRBD1 (5 bases). The CDR3 loop spans 15 amino acids. In germline, CDR1 is SGDLS, CDR2 YYNGEE. V shed 3 bases and J shed 6 bases, with 17 bases lying between them.

The V and J genes are TRBV14 and TRBJ2-7; D unclear. Germline loops: CDR1 SGHDN, CDR2 FVKESK. V lost 0 bases and J lost 0, with 15 bases in between. This CDR3 contains 17 residues. CDR3 amino acids: CASSQDVSPGYSYEQYF. The DNA for the CDR3 is TGTGCCAGCAGCCAAGATGTCTCCCCAGGATACTCCTACGAGCAGTACTTC.

The genes are TRBV20-1 and TRBJ1-2; no clear D. CDR3 length: 10 residues. Germline CDR1 DFQATT, CDR2 SNEGSKA (reference sequence). In DNA form, the CDR3 reads TGCAGGATTGGCCTGAATGGCTACACCTTC. Translated: CRIGLNGYTF.

This clone was counted a few times. The rearrangement joins TRBV30 to TRBJ2-7, with TRBD2 matching over 7 bases. Germline lookup yields CDR1 GTSNPN and CDR2 SVGIG (reference sequence). The trim removed 3 bases at V and 2 bases at J, leaving 7 bases unmatched. The CDR3 consists of 14 residues. CDR3 amino acids: CAWSAFGGAYEQYF. The CDR3 nucleotides read TGTGCCTGGAGCGCCTTTGGGGGGGCCTACGAGCAGTACTTC.

This rearrangement joins TRBV27 to TRBJ2-7; the D is unclear. The CDR3 extends over 14 amino acids. Germline values: CDR1 MNHEY, CDR2 SMNVEV (reference sequence). The V and J ends lost 5 bases and 6 bases respectively, with 17 bases between them. The CDR3 nucleotides are TGTGCCAGCAGTCAAAGGCGGCTGGCTCTCGAGCAGTACTTC. Its protein is CASSQRRLALEQYF.

This clone has only one observation. This chain joins TRBV12-5 and TRBJ2-3; 7 bases fit TRBD1. Germline lookup yields CDR1 LGHNT and CDR2 FRNRAP. The CDR3 covers 13 residues. J was trimmed by 4 bases and V by 3 bases; bases with no gene match: 1. The CDR3 region is CASGLTGADTQYF. Written as DNA, the CDR3 is TGTGCTAGTGGTTTAACAGGGGCAGATACGCAGTATTTT.

The rearrangement joins TRBV6-5 to TRBJ1-6; D uncertain. Germline V gene lookup returns CDR1 MNHEY and CDR2 SVGAGI. The CDR3 covers 13 residues. V gave up 2 bases and J gave up 8 bases, with 7 bases separating them. The chain's CDR3 is CASSYGRDSPLHF. CDR3 sequence (DNA): TGTGCCAGCAGTTACGGGAGGGATTCACCCCTCCACTTT.

The chain couples TRBV27 to TRBJ2-7; tentatively, D is TRBD1 (6 bases). V lost 1 base and J 1 base, leaving 8 bases between the germline ends. Germline assignment: CDR1 MNHEY and CDR2 SMNVEV (reference sequence). There are 14 residues in the CDR3. CDR3 sequence (DNA): TGTGCCAGCAGTTTATTCACAGGGTCCTACGAGCAGTACTTC. Translation: CASSLFTGSYEQYF.

This rearrangement joins TRBV4-2 to TRBJ1-3, with TRBD1 matching over 8 bases. The CDR3 has 15 amino acids. V shed 4 bases, J shed 0 bases, and the junction held 2 bases outside the gene matches. Germline lookup yields CDR1 LGHNA and CDR2 YNFKEQ. The CDR3: CASSPDRGSGNTIYF. The CDR3 DNA sequence: TGTGCCAGCAGCCCCGACAGGGGCTCTGGAAACACCATATATTTT.

V usage is TRBV9 and J usage is TRBJ2-6, with TRBD2 as a possible D gene (6 bases). Trimming removed 4 bases at V and 0 bases at J, with 14 bases between. CDR3 size: 17 residues. Germline CDR1 is SGDLS and CDR2 is YYNGEE. CDR3 DNA: TGTGCCAGCAGCTGGGGACTGCGGGGCTCTGGGGCCAACGTCCTGACTTTC. Translated: CASSWGLRGSGANVLTF. Full variable domain (outside the CDR3, taken from reference TRBV9 and TRBJ2-6): DSGVTQTPKHLITATGQRVTLRCSPRSGDLSVYWYQQSLDQGLQFLIQYYNGEERAKGNILERFSAQQFPDLHSELNLSSLELGDSALYFCASSWGLRGSGANVLTFGAGSRLTVL.

The genes are TRBV11-2 and TRBJ2-5, with TRBD2 matching 12 bases. Germline V lookup: CDR1 SGHAT, CDR2 FQNNGV. The CDR3 runs to 16 residues. V was pared by 3 bases and J by 1 base, with 3 bases of the junction left unmatched. The CDR3 coding sequence is TGTGCCAGCAGCTTTCTAGCGGGGGGGCCCCAAGAGACCCAGTACTTC. Translation: CASSFLAGGPQETQYF.

The chain has TRBV9 and TRBJ2-7, with D possibly being TRBD1 (5 bases). CDR3 size: 14 residues. The V end lost 0 bases, the J end lost 7 bases, and 14 bases lay between the germline ends. Germline CDR1 is SGDLS and CDR2 is YYNGEE. The CDR3 reads CASSVGVGAVEQYF. CDR3 DNA: TGTGCCAGCAGCGTAGGAGTAGGGGCTGTAGAGCAGTACTTC.

The chain is built from TRBV6-5 and TRBJ2-2; D is uncertain. The V and J ends lost 6 bases and 1 base respectively, with 12 bases between them. CDR3 length equals 15 residues. Germline lookup yields CDR1 MNHEY and CDR2 SVGAGI. Here the CDR3 DNA reads TGTGCCAGCAGAATTAAGAGAATGAACACCGGGGAGCTGTTTTTT. Its protein product is CASRIKRMNTGELFF.

This clone was seen once. V is TRBV28 and J is TRBJ1-4; D is possibly TRBD1 (5 bases). This CDR3 spans 13 amino acids. Germline-derived CDR1 and CDR2 are MDHEN and SYDVKM. This chain's CDR3 is CASGQATNEKLFF. CDR3 nucleotide sequence: TGTGCTAGCGGACAAGCAACTAATGAAAAACTGTTTTTT.

This clone has a single count. The chain recombines TRBV15 with TRBJ2-7, with TRBD2 identical over 13 bases. Unmatched junction bases numbered 8, after V lost 9 bases and J lost 3 bases. Germline V lookup: CDR1 LNHNV, CDR2 YYDKDF (reference sequence). This CDR3 is built from 15 residues. The CDR3 spells CATRLAGGPGYEQYF. The CDR3 bases are TGTGCCACTCGACTAGCGGGGGGTCCGGGCTACGAGCAGTACTTC.

This clone has only one observation. V is TRBV19 and J is TRBJ1-1; perhaps TRBD1 as D (6 bases). V was shortened by 5 bases and J by 4 bases, with 17 bases between the two germline ends. The CDR3 loop spans 15 amino acids. Germline V gives CDR1 LNHDA, CDR2 SQIVND (reference sequence). This CDR3 is CASSPWGGGGTEAFF. For the CDR3, the DNA is TGTGCCAGTAGTCCCTGGGGGGGCGGAGGCACTGAAGCTTTCTTT. Full variable domain (remainder filled in from reference TRBV19 and TRBJ1-1): DGGITQSPKYLFRKEGQNVTLSCEQNLNHDAMYWYRQDPGQGLRLIYYSQIVNDFQKGDIAEGYSVSREKKESFPLTVTSAQKNPTAFYLCASSPWGGGGTEAFFGQGTRLTVV.

This chain uses TRBV28 with TRBJ2-7; 8 bases line up with TRBD1. Per the germline V gene, CDR1 is MDHEN and CDR2 is SYDVKM. Unmatched junction bases numbered 6, after V lost 3 bases and J lost 2 bases. This CDR3 has 15 amino acids. The CDR3 DNA reads TGTGCCAGCAGTTTTAGTCAGACAGGGGCCTACGAGCAGTACTTC. The encoded protein is CASSFSQTGAYEQYF.

This clone has just one count. The CDR3 sequence: CASSPGGGGTEAFF. The CDR3 nucleotides are TGTGCCAGCAGCCCGGGGGGCGGAGGCACTGAAGCTTTCTTT. This chain connects TRBV5-5 to TRBJ1-1, with D tentatively TRBD1 (6 bases). V was pared by 4 bases and J by 4 bases, with 14 bases between. Germline V gene lookup returns CDR1 SGHKS and CDR2 YYEKEE (reference sequence). The CDR3 runs to 14 residues.

The J gene is TRBJ1-4, the V gene TRBV15, with TRBD1 as a possible D gene (6 bases). The CDR3 totals 15 residues. Per the germline V gene, CDR1 is LNHNV and CDR2 is YYDKDF (reference sequence). Trimming shortened V by 3 bases and J by 4 bases, and 12 bases separated the two germline ends. CDR3 bases: TGTGCCACCAGCAGGATCGGACAGCTTAATGAAAAACTGTTTTTT. Encoded protein: CATSRIGQLNEKLFF.

The CDR3 is CASSTSGGVSYEQYF. The CDR3 nucleotides are TGTGCCAGCAGTACTAGCGGGGGAGTCTCCTACGAGCAGTACTTC. The chain uses TRBV6-5 and TRBJ2-7; 11 bases are a match to TRBD2. The CDR3 is made up of 15 amino acids. The ends lost 5 bases at V and 0 bases at J; junction bases unmatched: 3. Germline loops: CDR1 MNHEY, CDR2 SVGAGI.

This clone appeared once. Additional DNA sequences in this sample encode the identical CDR3. The chain recombines TRBV10-3 with TRBJ1-2, with TRBD1 matching 9 bases. The CDR3 runs to 12 residues. V lost 6 bases, J lost 5 bases, and 1 base stayed unmatched. The germline V gene encodes CDR1 ENHRY and CDR2 SYGVKD. The CDR3 protein is CAISGQGYGYTF. The DNA of the CDR3 is TGTGCCATCAGCGGACAGGGGTATGGCTACACCTTC.

The chain couples TRBV7-9 to TRBJ1-1; D unresolved. V was pared by 2 bases and J by 5 bases, with 15 bases between. This CDR3 has 15 amino acids. Germline CDR1 reads SEHNR; CDR2 reads FQNEAQ (reference sequence). The DNA of the CDR3 is TGTGCCAGCAGCTTAACTGAGATCGTGTCGACTGAAGCTTTCTTT. Its translation: CASSLTEIVSTEAFF.

The table lists this clone with a count of one. The V gene is TRBV5-4, the J gene TRBJ1-4; D gene unclear. Germline assignment: CDR1 SGHNT and CDR2 YYREEE (reference sequence). This CDR3 is built from 13 residues. Trimming shortened V by 4 bases and J by 8 bases, and 12 bases separated the two germline ends. CDR3 in amino acids: CASSGDLREKLFF. The CDR3 DNA reads TGTGCCAGCAGCGGAGACCTCCGAGAAAAACTGTTTTTT. Variable domain in full (rest from reference TRBV5-4 and TRBJ1-4): ETGVTQSPTHLIKTRGQQVTLRCSSQSGHNTVSWYQQALGQGPQFIFQYYREEENGRGNFPPRFSGLQFPNYSSELNVNALELDDSALYLCASSGDLREKLFFGSGTQLSVL.

This chain connects TRBV29-1 to TRBJ1-3; 8 bases are shared with TRBD1. With 3 bases clipped from V and 4 bases from J, the junction kept 5 bases outside the gene matches. The CDR3 spans 14 residues. Germline values: CDR1 SQVTM, CDR2 ANQGSEA. For the CDR3, the DNA is TGCAGCGTTGAGACAGGGGCGGTAGGAAACACCATATATTTT. The encoded protein is CSVETGAVGNTIYF.

DNA for the CDR3: TGTGCCAGCAAAAAGGCAGGGGCTGGCTACACCTTC. Translated: CASKKAGAGYTF. The V and J genes are TRBV2 and TRBJ1-2, with a possible D match to TRBD1 (6 bases). Trimming cost V 7 bases and J 7 bases, with 13 bases left between them. Germline CDR1 and CDR2: SNHLY and FYNNEI. This CDR3 has 12 residues.

This chain connects TRBV7-2 to TRBJ1-1, with D possibly TRBD1 on 6 matching bases. Trimming shortened V by 4 bases and J by 1 base, and 7 bases separated the two germline ends. CDR1 is SGHTA, CDR2 FQGNSA, per germline. This CDR3 is built from 13 residues. CDR3 residues: CASSWDKNTEAFF. The CDR3 bases are TGTGCCAGCAGCTGGGACAAGAACACTGAAGCTTTCTTT. The whole variable domain, filled in from reference TRBV7-2 and TRBJ1-1, reads GAGVSQSPSNKVTEKGKDVELRCDPISGHTALYWYRQSLGQGLEFLIYFQGNSAPDKSGLPSDRFSAERTGGSVSTLTIQRTQQEDSAVYLCASSWDKNTEAFFGQGTRLTVV.

This clone was picked up a small number of times. The chain couples TRBV19 to TRBJ1-5; the D is unclear. CDR1 is LNHDA, CDR2 SQIVND, per germline (reference sequence). V shed 3 bases and J shed 2 bases, with 8 bases lying between them. The CDR3 loop spans 14 amino acids. This chain's CDR3 is CASSITVGNQPQHF. CDR3 bases: TGTGCCAGTAGTATCACGGTGGGCAATCAGCCCCAGCATTTT. The whole variable domain, remainder taken from reference TRBV19 and TRBJ1-5, is DGGITQSPKYLFRKEGQNVTLSCEQNLNHDAMYWYRQDPGQGLRLIYYSQIVNDFQKGDIAEGYSVSREKKESFPLTVTSAQKNPTAFYLCASSITVGNQPQHFGDGTRLSIL.

The chain recombines TRBV12-3 or TRBV12-4 with TRBJ2-3, with a weak D call TRBD1 (5 bases). The CDR3 extends over 13 amino acids. V was pared by 8 bases and J by 1 base, with 10 bases between. CDR3 nucleotide sequence: TGTGCCAGCCTCAGGGCTGGCACAGATACGCAGTATTTT. As protein: CASLRAGTDTQYF.

The J gene is TRBJ1-1, the V gene TRBV3-1 (or the pseudogene TRBV3-2), with no clear D. Germline CDR1 LGHDT, CDR2 YNNKEL (reference sequence). The CDR3 has 12 residues. V was shortened by 5 bases and J by 5 bases, with 9 bases between the two germline ends. CDR3 coding DNA: TGTGCCAGCAGCTGGACGGGGACTGAAGCTTTCTTT. Residues: CASSWTGTEAFF.

V gene TRBV7-9 combines with J gene TRBJ2-3, with 8 bases that match TRBD2. Trimming took 4 bases from V and 8 from J; bases not matched to a gene: 11. This CDR3 region has 15 residues. CDR1 is SEHNR, CDR2 FQNEAQ, per germline (reference sequence). DNA for the CDR3: TGTGCCAGCAGCTCCTTCGGGCGGGGGGTCGGTACGCAGTATTTT. Its protein product is CASSSFGRGVGTQYF. The full variable domain, with the rest looked up from reference TRBV7-9 and TRBJ2-3, is DTGVSQNPRHKITKRGQNVTFRCDPISEHNRLYWYRQTLGQGPEFLTYFQNEAQLEKSRLLSDRFSAERPKGSFSTLEIQRTEQGDSAMYLCASSSFGRGVGTQYFGPGTRLTVL.